This is a list of T cell receptor beta chains from one sample in a study of Graves' ophthalmopathy and Graves' hyperthyroidism. TCRdb reanalysed the multiplex PCR reads using MiXCR and keeps one entry per CDR3 protein. The sample gives hundreds of thousands of distinct CDR3 sequences, more than 20% of which show up once; 3% is in the top ten. The material sequenced was peripheral blood. Receptor source: a woman under 30 with stable Graves' hyperthyroidism. Both conserved end residues are part of each CDR3. The D gene is left open where the match is weak. The listing skips clone size in some rows; elsewhere it reads once, few, many or a size class.

v_call	j_call	d_call	clone_size	cdr3_nt	cdr3_aa
TRBV7-9	TRBJ2-5	NA	many	TGTGCCAGCAGCCCTGACGGCAAAGAGACCCAGTACTTC	CASSPDGKETQYF
TRBV4-2	TRBJ2-7	NA	many	TGTGCCAGCAGCCAAGAGAGGGAGATGCCCTACGAGCAGTACTTC	CASSQEREMPYEQYF
TRBV20-1	TRBJ2-7	NA	NA	TGCAGTGCCCAAGCGTTTATGGGGCAGTACTTC	CSAQAFMGQYF
TRBV2	TRBJ2-2	NA	many	TGTGCCAGCAGTGAATGGGTTGGCCTTGAGAACACCGGGGAGCTGTTTTTT	CASSEWVGLENTGELFF
TRBV4-1	TRBJ1-1	NA	many	TGCGCCAGCAGCCAAGGCCCCCTAAGTCGTGACACTGAAGCTTTCTTT	CASSQGPLSRDTEAFF
TRBV12-3/TRBV12-4	TRBJ2-2	TRBD2	many	TGTGCCAGCAGTCCCCCACTAGCGGGAGCCGGGGAGCTGTTTTTT	CASSPPLAGAGELFF
TRBV7-9	TRBJ1-5	NA	many	TGTGCCAGCAGCTTAGGAGGAATGGGCAATCAGCCCCAGCATTTT	CASSLGGMGNQPQHF
TRBV11-2	TRBJ2-2	NA	NA	TGTGCCAGCAGCTACGGACAGCTGAACACCGGGGAGCTGTTTTTT	CASSYGQLNTGELFF
TRBV24-1	TRBJ1-5	TRBD1	many	TGTGCCACCAGTGGGGGACAGCCGAATCAGCCCCAGCATTTT	CATSGGQPNQPQHF
TRBV28	TRBJ1-5	NA	NA	TGTGCCAGCAGTTTTGTACAGGGCCTTAGCAATCAGCCCCAGCATTTT	CASSFVQGLSNQPQHF
TRBV12-3/TRBV12-4	TRBJ2-7	NA	many	TGTGCCAGCAGTTTCTCCGAGTCCTCCTACGAGCAGTACTTC	CASSFSESSYEQYF
TRBV11-2	TRBJ2-7	TRBD2	many	TGTGCCAGCAGCTTAGGAGCCAGCGGGAGCCTCTACGAGCAGTACTTC	CASSLGASGSLYEQYF
TRBV20-1	TRBJ1-5	NA	many	TGCAGTGCTAGAGTCCCCGGGGTGGTGGCTCGGAGCAATCAGCCCCAGCATTTT	CSARVPGVVARSNQPQHF
TRBV11-2	TRBJ2-2	TRBD1	NA	TGTGCCAGCAGCCCTCCCAGGGGGATTACCGGGGAGCTGTTTTTT	CASSPPRGITGELFF
TRBV12-3/TRBV12-4	TRBJ1-1	TRBD1	NA	TGTGCCAGCAGCTTGACAGGGCCGGATACTGAAGCTTTCTTT	CASSLTGPDTEAFF
TRBV7-2	TRBJ1-1	NA	NA	TGTGCCAGCAGCTTATACATAGACGCTGAAGCTTTCTTT	CASSLYIDAEAFF
TRBV6-5	TRBJ2-7	NA	many	TGTGCCAGCAGTTCGCCTGGGAAGGAACTCTACGAGCAGTACTTC	CASSSPGKELYEQYF
TRBV20-1	TRBJ2-6	TRBD2	NA	TGCAGTGCTAATCTAGCGGGGGGCCTCTCTGGGGCCAACGTCCTGACTTTC	CSANLAGGLSGANVLTF
TRBV20-1	TRBJ2-5	TRBD2	NA	TGCAGTGCTAGTCTAGCGGGGGGGCCGGAGACCCAGTACTTC	CSASLAGGPETQYF
TRBV30	TRBJ1-5	NA	many	TGTGCCTGGAGTGTCGCAGCCAATCAGCCCCAGCATTTT	CAWSVAANQPQHF
TRBV27	TRBJ1-5	NA	many	TGTGCCAGCAGTCCCCGTTCACCTAGCAATCAGCCCCAGCATTTT	CASSPRSPSNQPQHF
TRBV12-3/TRBV12-4	TRBJ1-1	NA	many	TGTGCCAGCAGTTTTCGGGGGACCACTGAAGCTTTCTTT	CASSFRGTTEAFF
TRBV28	TRBJ2-7	NA	many	TGTGCCAGCAGTTTCGGCTTGGCAGGGCTGACCTACGAGCAGTACTTC	CASSFGLAGLTYEQYF
TRBV13	TRBJ2-7	TRBD1	many	TGTGCCAGCAGCTTACAGGGGGAAGAGGACGAGCAGTACTTC	CASSLQGEEDEQYF
TRBV19	TRBJ1-1	TRBD1	many	TGTGCCAGTAGTATAAGGACAGGGGCTGGAACTGAAGCTTTCTTT	CASSIRTGAGTEAFF
TRBV5-1	TRBJ2-2	TRBD1	NA	TGCGCCAGCAGCAAGGACAGGGGGTTAACCGGGGAGCTGTTTTTT	CASSKDRGLTGELFF
TRBV29-1	TRBJ2-7	TRBD1	NA	TGCAGCGTCCAAGGACAGGGGAGGTACGAGCAGTACTTC	CSVQGQGRYEQYF
TRBV6-1	TRBJ1-1	NA	NA	TGTGCCAGCAGGGTTATGTCAGCCTCTTCATACTCTGAAGCTTTCTTT	CASRVMSASSYSEAFF
TRBV12-3/TRBV12-4	TRBJ1-1	TRBD1	many	TGTGCCAGCAGCTTACAGGGGGCCGGGACTGAAGCTTTCTTT	CASSLQGAGTEAFF
TRBV28	TRBJ2-5	NA	many	TGTGCCAGCAGTTTGGCTGGGGGTCCCCAAGAGACCCAGTACTTC	CASSLAGGPQETQYF
TRBV5-1	TRBJ2-7	NA	many	TGCGCCAGCAGCTTAACACCCGGCGGAAAAAGCTCCTACGAGCAGTACTTC	CASSLTPGGKSSYEQYF
TRBV4-3	TRBJ2-7	NA	many	TGCGCCAGCAGCCAAGAGGACCGTAGGGAGCAGTACTTC	CASSQEDRREQYF
TRBV20-1	TRBJ1-1	NA	many	TGCAGTGCTAGACTTCAGGGGAACACTGAAGCTTTCTTT	CSARLQGNTEAFF
TRBV11-2	TRBJ2-7	TRBD2	few	TGTGCCAGCAGCCTCACCGGGGGGTACTCCTACGAGCAGTACTTC	CASSLTGGYSYEQYF
TRBV11-2	TRBJ1-6	TRBD1	NA	TGTGCCAGCAGCAAGAGGGACAGGTTATTGTCACCCCTCCACTTT	CASSKRDRLLSPLHF
TRBV6-1	TRBJ2-3	NA	many	TGTGCCAGCACCGCGCGTGTTACCTCAGATACGCAGTATTTT	CASTARVTSDTQYF
TRBV27	TRBJ2-7	TRBD2	many	TGTGCCAGCAGTTTATCGGGACTAGCGGGATACGAGCAGTACTTC	CASSLSGLAGYEQYF
TRBV27	TRBJ1-2	NA	many	TGTGCCAGCGGAACTGGGCAGAGATATGGCTACACCTTC	CASGTGQRYGYTF
TRBV12-3/TRBV12-4	TRBJ1-1	TRBD1	many	TGTGCCAGCAGTTTAGACAGGGGGCCTATTGTGAACACTGAAGCTTTCTTT	CASSLDRGPIVNTEAFF
TRBV20-1	TRBJ1-1	NA	many	TGCAGTGCTCCGGTCTTATACACTGAAGCTTTCTTT	CSAPVLYTEAFF
TRBV11-2	TRBJ2-7	NA	NA	TGTGCCAGCAGCTTAGAGATTGGGGGTTACTACGAGCAGTACTTC	CASSLEIGGYYEQYF
TRBV2	TRBJ2-7	NA	many	TGTGCCAGCAGCGAGGGGGGGAGCTCCTACGAGCAGTACTTC	CASSEGGSSYEQYF
TRBV15	TRBJ1-2	NA	NA	TGTGCCACCCGACGGGCGCAGCGGGATGGCTACACCTTC	CATRRAQRDGYTF
TRBV28	TRBJ1-1	NA	NA	TGTGCCAGCAGTTTAGCAGGGACGAGGACTGAAGCTTTCTTT	CASSLAGTRTEAFF
TRBV14	TRBJ2-2	TRBD2	many	TGTGCCAGCAGCCTAGACGGACTAGCGGTATACACCGGGGAGCTGTTTTTT	CASSLDGLAVYTGELFF
TRBV30	TRBJ2-7	NA	NA	TGTGCCTGGAGTGTACGGGATGGGACGGCCTCCTACGAGCAGTACTTC	CAWSVRDGTASYEQYF
TRBV29-1	TRBJ2-6	NA	few	TGCAGCGTTGAATTCGGGACCTCTGGGGCCAACGTCCTGACTTTC	CSVEFGTSGANVLTF
TRBV28	TRBJ2-7	NA	NA	TGTGCCAGCAGACAGAAGACAGTGCGCTCCTACGAGCAGTACTTC	CASRQKTVRSYEQYF
TRBV7-8	TRBJ1-5	TRBD1	many	TGTGCCAGCAGCTTAGGGGGGACAGGGATATTATATCAGCCCCAGCATTTT	CASSLGGTGILYQPQHF
TRBV10-2	TRBJ2-7	NA	few	TGCGCCAGCAGTGTGACTAGGAGCTCCTACGAGCAGTACTTC	CASSVTRSSYEQYF
TRBV30	TRBJ1-1	NA	NA	TGTGCCTGGATATGGGGGAGGAGGACTGAAGCTTTCTTT	CAWIWGRRTEAFF
TRBV11-2	TRBJ2-7	NA	many	TGTGCCAGCAGCTTAGTTGGGGTGGGCTACGAGCAGTACTTC	CASSLVGVGYEQYF
TRBV11-1	TRBJ1-1	TRBD1	many	TGTGCCAGCAGCTTCTCCGGGACAGGGGGATGGACTGAAGCTTTCTTT	CASSFSGTGGWTEAFF
TRBV7-2	TRBJ2-7	TRBD2	many	TGTGCCAGCAGTTTTACTAGCGGCGTCTACGAGCAGTACTTC	CASSFTSGVYEQYF
TRBV6-1	TRBJ1-5	NA	few	TGTGCCAGCGAAACAGGGATTGTTCAGCCCCAGCATTTT	CASETGIVQPQHF